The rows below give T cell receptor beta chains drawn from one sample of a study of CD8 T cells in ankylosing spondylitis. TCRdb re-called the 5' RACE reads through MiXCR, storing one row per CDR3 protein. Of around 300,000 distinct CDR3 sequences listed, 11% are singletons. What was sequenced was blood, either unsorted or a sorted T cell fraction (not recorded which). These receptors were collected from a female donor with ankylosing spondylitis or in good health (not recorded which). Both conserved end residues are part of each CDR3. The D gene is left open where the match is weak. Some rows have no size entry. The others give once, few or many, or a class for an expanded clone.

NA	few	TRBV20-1	CSARDLGSWNQPQHF
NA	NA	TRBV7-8	CASSLGQIGTGELFF
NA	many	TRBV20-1	CSARGSLRGSYEQYF
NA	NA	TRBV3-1	CASSQEGRAKNIQYF
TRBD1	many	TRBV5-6	CASSSRQGFGDTQYF
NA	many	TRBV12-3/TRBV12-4	CASSLWQNNEQFF
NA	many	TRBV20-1	CSAPRQQNYGYTF
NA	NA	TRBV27	CASSFRTDNEKLFF
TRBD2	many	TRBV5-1	CASSLDSGSRETQYF
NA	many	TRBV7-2	CASTYSSGDNEQFF
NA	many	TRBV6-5	CASSYRLRQSTPGNTIYF
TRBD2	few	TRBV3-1	CASSPRGLAGVHEQFF
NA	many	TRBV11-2	CASSRNSHGEQYF
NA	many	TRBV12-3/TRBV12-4	CASSRRENSPLHF
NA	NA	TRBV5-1	CASSLSNTQGTDTQYF
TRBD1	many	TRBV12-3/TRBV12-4	CASRQTGVSEQYF
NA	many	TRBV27	CASSSTGPGGYTF
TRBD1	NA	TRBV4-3	CASSQARQGAQSGANVLTF
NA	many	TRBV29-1	CSVSLTETQYF
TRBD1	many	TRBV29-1	CSVRDRPPIQTQYF
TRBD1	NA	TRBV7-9	CATIRSGTGGYEQYF
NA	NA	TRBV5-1	CASSPDGAPNTEAFF
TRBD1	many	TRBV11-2	CARHTHRGIWETQYF
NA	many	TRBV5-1	CASSSLTGTQITDTQYF
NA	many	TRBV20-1	CSARSRGGIETQYF
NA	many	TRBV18	CASSHRGGEGAKNIQYF
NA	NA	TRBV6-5	CASSYVGSPSEQFF
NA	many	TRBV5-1	CASRLTGHLTDTQYF
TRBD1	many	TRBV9	CASSVVGQALSGANVLTF
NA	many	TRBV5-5	CASSLVLTDYNEQFF
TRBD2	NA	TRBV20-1	CSARGGAGTQYF
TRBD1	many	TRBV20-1	CSPREHGQGEWETQYF
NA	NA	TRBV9	CASSPQPYNEQFF
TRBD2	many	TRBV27	CASSSAGGAEYEQYF
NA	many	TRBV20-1	CSALGGDTQYF
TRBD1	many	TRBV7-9	CASSYPTGGAEKLFF
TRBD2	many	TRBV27	CASSSPRLAAGDTQYF
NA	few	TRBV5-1	CASSSPTLRGDNEQFF
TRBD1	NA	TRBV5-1	CASSWDRRNTGELFF
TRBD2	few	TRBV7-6	CASSPTSGGASDTQYF
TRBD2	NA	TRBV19	CASYGAGEGNEQFF
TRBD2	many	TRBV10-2	CASSYLAGGPGELFF
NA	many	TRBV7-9	CASSYRLNEKLFF
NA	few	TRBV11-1	CASSLGSVGNEQFF
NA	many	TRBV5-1	CASSQDSSSYEQYF
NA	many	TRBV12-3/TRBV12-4	CASSTTTGAGNSPLHF
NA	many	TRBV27	CASSPLTQGRWGVDTQYF
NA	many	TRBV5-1	CASSLEGETGGYTF
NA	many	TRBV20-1	CSAWAQAAEAFF